The 13 T cell receptor beta chains given below trace back to one sample, sequenced in a study of T cells in Graves' hyperthyroidism and ophthalmopathy. RNA transcripts served as the template for amplifying TCR beta CDR3 regions. During a first-round RT-PCR of the TCR CDR3, the HTBI primer set was used. In TCRdb, the multiplex PCR reads were re-called with MiXCR into one record per CDR3 protein. The sample yields hundreds of thousands of distinct CDR3 sequences, about 20% seen once. The sequenced material came from blood. The receptors here all came from a man in his forties with Graves' ophthalmopathy.

The chain uses TRBV5-1 and TRBJ2-2; D may correspond to TRBD1 or TRBD2 (5 bases each). V was shortened by 3 bases and J by 3 bases, with 15 bases between the two germline ends. Germline V gene data show CDR1 as SGHRS and CDR2 as YFSETQ. The CDR3 covers 16 residues. CDR3 sequence: CASSYHRRQDTGELFF. Written as DNA, the CDR3 is TGCGCCAGCAGCTATCACAGGAGGCAAGACACCGGGGAGCTGTTTTTT.

This clonotype was observed a handful of times. The junction departs from the called germline gene at one end, perhaps through a read error. V is TRBV11-2 and J is TRBJ1-1; no clear D. The CDR3 has 15 residues. The germline CDR1 and CDR2 sequences are SGHAT and FQNNGV. The CDR3, as DNA: TGTGCCAGCAGCTTAGTCACGGGAGTGAACGCTGAAGCTTTCTTT. It translates to CASSLVTGVNAEAFF.

Comment on this clonotype: No conserved phenylalanine or tryptophan is present at the end of the CDR3, so a read error is the likely explanation. The chain uses TRBV10-3 and TRBJ2-5; maybe TRBD1 (6 bases). Per germline, CDR1 ENHRY and CDR2 SYGVKD. The CDR3 extends over 14 amino acids. The V end was cut by 0 bases, the J end by 1 base, with 6 bases between. The CDR3: CAISESGGQETQYL. The DNA of the CDR3 is TGTGCCATCAGTGAGTCAGGGGGCCAAGAGACCCAGTACCTC.

This clonotype has at least ten counts. This chain connects TRBV9 to TRBJ1-1, with no clear D. This CDR3 contains 15 residues. The germline V gene has CDR1 SGDLS and CDR2 YYNGEE. Between the trimmed V and J ends, which lost 0 bases and 0 bases, there was a span of 9 bases. CDR3 sequence reads: CASSVGPDLNTEAFF. Written as DNA, the CDR3 is TGTGCCAGCAGCGTAGGCCCGGATTTGAACACTGAAGCTTTCTTT.

This clonotype was recorded at least ten times. The chain is built from TRBV2 and TRBJ2-5; D is undetermined. Looked up from germline, CDR1 is SNHLY and CDR2 is FYNNEI. The CDR3 consists of 14 residues. Trimming removed 4 bases from V and 5 bases from J, with 14 bases in between. CDR3 region: CASSADTMGETQYF. In nucleotides, the CDR3 is TGTGCCAGCAGTGCCGACACCATGGGGGAGACCCAGTACTTC.

This clonotype was recorded many times. The chain employs TRBV11-2 and TRBJ2-2, with 10 bases identical to TRBD2. The length of the CDR3 is 16 residues. V lost 0 bases to trimming and J lost 6 bases; unmatched junction nucleotides: 4. Germline V gene lookup returns CDR1 SGHAT and CDR2 FQNNGV. CDR3 coding DNA: TGTGCCAGCAGCTTAGAAGGGACTAGCGTCGCCGGGGAGCTGTTTTTT. Translation gives CASSLEGTSVAGELFF.

A few counts support this clonotype. The genes are TRBV12-3 or TRBV12-4 and TRBJ2-5; D could derive from TRBD1 or TRBD2 (5 bases each). This CDR3 contains 15 residues. With 3 bases removed from V and 4 bases from J, the gap between germline ends came to 15 bases. The CDR3 loop is CASSLGTSSGETQYF. In DNA form, the CDR3 reads TGTGCCAGCAGTTTGGGGACCAGTTCTGGAGAGACCCAGTACTTC.

The chain is built from TRBV28 and TRBJ2-5, with 11 bases matching TRBD1. This CDR3 region has 16 residues. Looked up from germline, CDR1 is MDHEN and CDR2 is SYDVKM. Trimming cost V 5 bases and J 4 bases; bases outside gene matches: 9. The CDR3, as DNA: TGTGCCAGCAGTGGGTGGACAGGGGGCAGGTCAGAGACCCAGTACTTC. Its translation: CASSGWTGGRSETQYF. Complete variable domain (other parts from reference TRBV28 and TRBJ2-5): DVKVTQSSRYLVKRTGEKVFLECVQDMDHENMFWYRQDPGLGLRLIYFSYDVKMKEKGDIPEGYSVSREKKERFSLILESASTNQTSMYLCASSGWTGGRSETQYFGPGTRLLVL.

The chain uses TRBV7-9 and TRBJ2-2, with D perhaps matching TRBD1 (5 bases). The CDR3 is 15 amino acids. The germline CDR1 and CDR2 sequences are SEHNR and FQNEAQ (reference sequence). Between the trimmed V and J ends, which lost 8 bases and 4 bases, there was a span of 17 bases. The CDR3, as DNA: TGTGCCAGCCCCTCACCCCGAAGGGGCACCGGGGAGCTGTTTTTT. Its translation is CASPSPRRGTGELFF.

The CDR3 sequence: CAIREAPSNEQFF. In DNA, the CDR3 is TGTGCCATCAGGGAGGCCCCCTCCAATGAGCAGTTCTTC. The chain employs TRBV10-3 and TRBJ2-1; D is perhaps TRBD2 (5 bases). Per germline, CDR1 ENHRY and CDR2 SYGVKD. The germline V and J ends were trimmed by 6 bases and 6 bases, with 12 bases remaining between them. This CDR3 comprises 13 residues.

The chain recombines TRBV24-1 with TRBJ1-3; no clear D gene. V was clipped by 3 bases and J by 2 bases, with 7 bases between them. The CDR3 has 14 residues. CDR1 and CDR2 (germline): KGHDR, SFDVKD. The CDR3: CATSDTAAGNTIYF. Here the CDR3 DNA reads TGTGCCACCAGTGATACAGCAGCTGGAAACACCATATATTTT.

This clonotype was counted a few times. The CDR3 protein is CATSVKGWNQPQHF. DNA for the CDR3: TGTGCCACCAGTGTGAAGGGTTGGAATCAGCCCCAGCATTTT. The chain recombines TRBV24-1 with TRBJ1-5; no firm D call. Germline assignment: CDR1 KGHDR and CDR2 SFDVKD. Trimming took off 5 bases at V and 4 bases at J, with 11 bases between the two ends. This CDR3 has 14 residues.

This clonotype was observed a few times. This sequence joins TRBV7-2 and TRBJ2-3; 8 bases agree with TRBD2. Germline lookup yields CDR1 SGHTA and CDR2 FQGNSA. J lost 5 bases, V lost 2 bases, and 27 bases had no gene match. The length of the CDR3 is 22 residues. CDR3 DNA: TGTGCCAGCAGCTTATCCCAAAACAAGCACAACGAGAAAGCGGGAGAGGTAGATACGCAGTATTTT. Its translation: CASSLSQNKHNEKAGEVDTQYF.